Below are 30 T cell receptor beta chains sequenced from a single sample in a study of regulatory and conventional T cells in RAG deficiency. TCRdb's table, derived via immunoSEQ multiplex PCR, lists solely in-frame clones and lacks some. The table lists roughly 35,000 clones, about 78% of them singletons. Blood CD4+ CD25-low CD127-high conventional T cells supplied the genomic DNA template. The same specimen was also included in a second study, on regulatory T cells. That paper adds: Primers: 52 TRBV forward and 13 TRBJ reverse.

The sample taken for sequencing was CD4+ effector T cells sorted from blood. These receptors were collected from a human donor in good health.

This rearrangement joins TRBV9 to TRBJ2-2; possibly TRBD1 for D (7 bases). This CDR3 is 16 amino acids long. CDR1 and CDR2 (germline): SGDLS, YYNGEE. Trimming cost V 0 bases and J 4 bases, with 13 bases left between them. This CDR3 reads CASSVAPGGGTGELFF. In nucleotides, the CDR3 is TGTGCCAGCAGCGTAGCTCCAGGGGGAGGCACCGGGGAGCTGTTTTTT.

The chain carries TRBV11-1 and TRBJ2-3; the match to TRBD1 covers 9 bases. After removal of 4 bases from V and 4 bases from J, the junction contained 6 bases not matched to a gene. From germline, CDR1 is SGHAT and CDR2 FQDESV (reference sequence). This CDR3 comprises 15 residues. In DNA form, the CDR3 reads TGTGCCAGCAGCTCGACAGGGGGTGCATCAGATACGCAGTATTTT. It is translated as CASSSTGGASDTQYF.

This chain connects TRBV18 to TRBJ2-2; 8 nucleotides align to TRBD2. CDR1 and CDR2 from the germline V gene are KGHSH and LQKENI. With 2 bases clipped from V and 2 bases from J, the junction kept 10 bases outside the gene matches. The CDR3 runs 18 residues. This CDR3 is CASSPFTAGGLNTGELFF. The CDR3 DNA sequence: TGTGCCAGCTCACCATTTACGGCGGGGGGACTAAACACCGGGGAGCTGTTTTTT.

Only a few counts were recorded for this clone. The rearrangement joins TRBV15 to TRBJ2-7; 7 nucleotides align to TRBD2. The CDR3 contains 12 residues. Germline V lookup: CDR1 LNHNV, CDR2 YYDKDF (reference sequence). The V gene end was trimmed by 5 bases and the J gene end by 3 bases; junction bases not matched to a gene: 1. The CDR3 loop reads CATSQRGYEQYF. In DNA, the CDR3 is TGTGCCACCAGCCAGCGGGGCTACGAGCAGTACTTC.

This chain uses TRBV18 with TRBJ2-7; weak D call: TRBD1 (7 bases). CDR1 is KGHSH, CDR2 LQKENI, per germline. The V gene lost 3 bases and the J gene lost 2 bases, with 11 bases spanning the gap. The CDR3 loop spans 14 amino acids. CDR3 sequence (DNA): TGTGCCAGCTCACCCGCCAGGGGGGCCTACGAGCAGTACTTC. It is translated as CASSPARGAYEQYF.

The J gene is TRBJ2-2, the V gene TRBV2; 7 bases map to TRBD2. This CDR3 is built from 16 residues. V lost 7 bases, J lost 4 bases, and 12 bases stayed unmatched. Germline CDR1 is SNHLY and CDR2 is FYNNEI. The CDR3 sequence is CASTDAGRLSTGELFF. The CDR3 DNA is TGTGCCAGCACCGATGCCGGGAGGCTCAGCACCGGGGAGCTGTTTTTT.

The chain uses TRBV27 and TRBJ1-4, with D perhaps matching TRBD1 (6 bases). The CDR3 has 15 amino acids. Between the trimmed V and J ends, which lost 5 bases and 8 bases, there was a span of 18 bases. Germline CDR1 and CDR2: MNHEY and SMNVEV (reference sequence). The CDR3 DNA follows: TGTGCCAGCAGTCCAACTTTCAGGGGACACGAAAAACTGTTTTTT. It specifies CASSPTFRGHEKLFF.

This clone was found once. This chain connects TRBV7-3 to TRBJ2-1, with 9 bases identical to TRBD2. Germline loops: CDR1 SGHTA, CDR2 FQGTGA. V dropped 3 bases and J dropped 2; count of bases not matched to a gene: 14. CDR3 size: 19 residues. The CDR3 DNA reads as TGTGCCAGCAGCTTTGGCGGGGGGGCACGTTCGGTAACCTACAATGAGCAGTTCTTC. Translating it yields CASSFGGGARSVTYNEQFF.

The V gene is TRBV11-3, the J gene TRBJ2-3; TRBD2 aligns across 15 bases. The CDR3 covers 20 residues. Losses at the gene ends were 4 bases for V and 2 bases for J; bases not matched to a gene: 13. The germline V gene encodes CDR1 SGHNT and CDR2 YENEEA. The CDR3 loop reads CASSSLGTSGGHADTDTQYF. For the CDR3, the DNA is TGTGCCAGCAGCTCCCTTGGGACTAGCGGGGGGCACGCCGACACAGATACGCAGTATTTT.

This clone turned up a few times. The chain combines TRBV11-2 with TRBJ2-7; a weak D match, TRBD2 (7 bases). Trimming stripped 2 bases from V and 1 base from J, with 12 bases between. The CDR3 length is 15 residues. The germline gives CDR1 SGHAT, CDR2 FQNNGV. The CDR3 DNA reads TGTGCCAGCAGCTTACACGGGGGGCCGTCCTACGAGCAGTACTTC. Protein product: CASSLHGGPSYEQYF.

The chain couples TRBV5-8 to TRBJ1-1, with TRBD1 matching over 8 bases. With V trimmed by 3 bases and J by 1 base, 8 bases remained unmatched. In germline, CDR1 is SGHTS, CDR2 YDEGEE. This CDR3 has 16 residues. For the CDR3, the DNA is TGTGCCAGCAGCTACCAACCCGGGACAGGGAACACTGAAGCTTTCTTT. Translation gives CASSYQPGTGNTEAFF. Supplemented by reference TRBV5-8 and TRBJ1-1, the full variable domain reads EAGVTQSPTHLIKTRGQQATLRCSPISGHTSVYWYQQALGLGLQFLLWYDEGEERNRGNFPPRFSGRQFPNYSSELNVNALELEDSALYLCASSYQPGTGNTEAFFGQGTRLTVV.

V and J are TRBV18 and TRBJ1-4; weak D call: TRBD1 (5 bases). V lost 6 bases to trimming and J lost 8 bases, with 31 bases between them. Germline V gene data show CDR1 as KGHSH and CDR2 as LQKENI. This CDR3 comprises 19 residues. In DNA, the CDR3 is TGTGCCAGCTCCCGACGGGGGACCGCGGAAATCCTGATCTCCGAAAAACTGTTTTTT. Protein sequence: CASSRRGTAEILISEKLFF.

V and J are TRBV9 and TRBJ1-4; the match to TRBD1 covers 7 bases. The trim removed 3 bases at V and 10 bases at J, leaving 9 bases unmatched. Germline CDR1 SGDLS, CDR2 YYNGEE. CDR3 length: 14 amino acids. For the CDR3, the DNA is TGTGCCAGCAGCGCCGAGACAGGGAGAGGAAAACTGTTTTTT. Translated: CASSAETGRGKLFF.

J is TRBJ2-5 and V is TRBV30; no firm D call. The V end lost 0 bases, the J end lost 2 bases, and 7 bases lay between the germline ends. Germline lookup yields CDR1 GTSNPN and CDR2 SVGIG (reference sequence). CDR3 length equals 13 residues. CDR3 in DNA: TGTGCCTGGAGTGTCGGCGGTCAAGAGACCCAGTACTTC. This codes for CAWSVGGQETQYF.

This sequence joins TRBV7-2 and TRBJ2-3, with a tentative D call TRBD1 (5 bases). Germline V gives CDR1 SGHTA, CDR2 FQGNSA. The CDR3 totals 12 residues. V lost 5 bases to trimming and J lost 6 bases, with 9 bases between them. The DNA for the CDR3 is TGTGCCAGCAGCCCGGACACCGATACGCAGTATTTT. Its translation is CASSPDTDTQYF.

A few counts support this clone. The V call is TRBV6-1, the J call TRBJ1-2, with D tentatively TRBD1 (5 bases). The CDR3 has 13 amino acids. Per germline, CDR1 MNHNS and CDR2 SASEGT. V lost 8 bases and J 6 bases, leaving 16 bases between the germline ends. In nucleotides, the CDR3 is TGTGCCAGCCACACCGGGACGAGAGATGGCTACACCTTC. It specifies CASHTGTRDGYTF.

This chain links TRBV6-1 with TRBJ1-5; D gene ambiguous. Trimming took 2 bases from V and 5 from J, leaving 13 bases between them. The CDR3 has 15 amino acids. Germline loops: CDR1 MNHNS, CDR2 SASEGT. CDR3 bases: TGTGCCAGCAGTGAATGGGCGGACCCCTATCAGCCCCAGCATTTT. Translated: CASSEWADPYQPQHF.

J is TRBJ1-1 and V is TRBV7-2; 11 bases match TRBD1. Unmatched junction bases numbered 13, after V lost 5 bases and J lost 11 bases. The CDR3 extends over 15 amino acids. CDR1 is SGHTA, CDR2 FQGNSA, per germline. The CDR3 reads CASSPSRDRGFVAFF. CDR3 sequence (DNA): TGTGCCAGCAGCCCCTCGAGGGACAGGGGGTTTGTGGCTTTCTTT.

The chain has TRBV10-3 and TRBJ1-2; D remains unclear. The CDR3 is made up of 13 amino acids. Germline CDR1 ENHRY, CDR2 SYGVKD. V lost 3 bases, J lost 2 bases, and 7 bases lay in between. CDR3 amino acids: CAISDPDNYGYTF. Here the CDR3 DNA reads TGTGCCATCAGTGACCCGGACAACTATGGCTACACCTTC.

The chain is built from TRBV9 and TRBJ2-1, with 9 positions matching TRBD2. J lost 5 bases, V lost 1 base, and 7 bases had no gene match. Germline V CDR1 and CDR2: SGDLS, YYNGEE. There are 16 residues in the CDR3. The CDR3, as DNA: TGTGCCAGCAGCGTAAGCGGCGGGGGGGTGAACAATGAGCAGTTCTTC. This translates into CASSVSGGGVNNEQFF.

The chain uses TRBV5-1 and TRBJ2-7; 9 bases line up with TRBD1. This CDR3 spans 15 amino acids. Germline V gene sequence: CDR1 SGHRS, CDR2 YFSETQ. The V segment lost 3 bases and the J segment 6 bases; nucleotides outside the gene matches: 10. CDR3 DNA: TGCGCCAGCAGCTCTACAGGGGGCGAGGGGGGCGAGCAGTACTTC. Its protein is CASSSTGGEGGEQYF.

V is TRBV6-5 and J is TRBJ1-1; TRBD1 matches 8 bases. Looked up from germline, CDR1 is MNHEY and CDR2 is SVGAGI. V lost 0 bases, J lost 5 bases, and 5 bases stayed unmatched. This CDR3 spans 15 amino acids. CDR3 in amino acids: CASSYSQGAVTEAFF. As DNA, the CDR3 is TGTGCCAGCAGTTACTCGCAGGGGGCGGTGACTGAAGCTTTCTTT.

This clone showed up just a few times. CDR3 residues: CASSRGEGANYGYTF. CDR3 sequence (DNA): TGTGCCAGCAGCCGCGGGGAGGGAGCTAACTATGGCTACACCTTC. The chain employs TRBV2 and TRBJ1-2, with D hard to call. Trimming removed 6 bases at V and 0 bases at J, with 14 bases between. Germline CDR1 SNHLY, CDR2 FYNNEI. There are 15 residues in the CDR3.

The chain combines TRBV18 with TRBJ2-7, with TRBD1 matching over 7 bases. CDR3 length equals 15 residues. In germline, CDR1 is KGHSH, CDR2 LQKENI. J was trimmed by 3 bases and V by 1 base; bases with no gene match: 6. The CDR3 bases are TGTGCCAGCTCACCACGGGGACAGTCGGTCTACGAGCAGTACTTC. It specifies CASSPRGQSVYEQYF. The full variable domain, completed using reference TRBV18 and TRBJ2-7, is NAGVMQNPRHLVRRRGQEARLRCSPMKGHSHVYWYRQLPEEGLKFMVYLQKENIIDESGMPKERFSAEFPKEGPSILRIQQVVRGDSAAYFCASSPRGQSVYEQYFGPGTRLTVT.

This clone occurred a few times. The chain joins TRBV18 to TRBJ1-1; weak D call: TRBD1 (5 bases). Between the trimmed V and J ends, which lost 2 bases and 7 bases, there was a span of 11 bases. Germline V gene sequence: CDR1 KGHSH, CDR2 LQKENI. The CDR3 length is 13 residues. The CDR3 sequence: CASSPSRDVEAFF. The CDR3 coding sequence is TGTGCCAGCTCACCAAGCAGGGATGTTGAAGCTTTCTTT.

Concerning this clone itself: One end of the junction does not line up with germline, which may come from a read error. This rearrangement joins TRBV14 to TRBJ2-6; D perhaps matches TRBD1 (6 bases). Germline-derived CDR1 and CDR2 are SGHDN and FVKESK. The CDR3 runs to 19 residues. The CDR3 protein is CASSKDRLGALSGANVLTF. In nucleotides, the CDR3 is TGTGCCAGCAGCAAAGATCGTCTGGGGGCTCTCTCTGGGGCCAACGTCCTGACTTTC.

This chain links TRBV6-5 with TRBJ1-5; 7 nucleotides agree with TRBD1. Germline V gene data show CDR1 as MNHEY and CDR2 as SVGAGI. The CDR3 spans 14 residues. With 5 bases clipped from V and 3 bases from J, the junction kept 4 bases outside the gene matches. CDR3: CASSAGTVNQPQHF. DNA of the CDR3: TGTGCCAGCAGTGCCGGGACAGTCAATCAGCCCCAGCATTTT.

The V and J genes are TRBV6-5 and TRBJ2-5; D is unresolved. The CDR3 consists of 15 residues. Between the trimmed V and J ends, which lost 5 bases and 4 bases, there was a span of 17 bases. CDR1 is MNHEY, CDR2 SVGAGI, per germline. The CDR3 is CASSPGLATRETQYF. The DNA for the CDR3 is TGTGCCAGCAGTCCCGGGTTAGCAACAAGAGAGACCCAGTACTTC.

The CDR3 sequence: CASSLGGSGANVLTF. CDR3 in DNA: TGTGCCAGCAGTTTAGGGGGCTCTGGGGCCAACGTCCTGACTTTC. The rearrangement joins TRBV28 to TRBJ2-6; D possibly uses TRBD1 or TRBD2 (5 bases each). Per the germline V gene, CDR1 is MDHEN and CDR2 is SYDVKM. The CDR3 has 15 amino acids. V shed 2 bases and J shed 0 bases, with 5 bases lying between them. The full variable domain, with the rest looked up from reference TRBV28 and TRBJ2-6, is DVKVTQSSRYLVKRTGEKVFLECVQDMDHENMFWYRQDPGLGLRLIYFSYDVKMKEKGDIPEGYSVSREKKERFSLILESASTNQTSMYLCASSLGGSGANVLTFGAGSRLTVL.

The rearrangement uses TRBV5-1 and TRBJ1-5, with D hard to call. The CDR3 is 15 residues long. Germline V gene data show CDR1 as SGHRS and CDR2 as YFSETQ. Trimming removed 5 bases from V and 2 bases from J, with 14 bases in between. This CDR3 is CASSPQSGGNQPQHF. The CDR3 coding sequence is TGCGCCAGCAGTCCCCAATCGGGAGGCAATCAGCCCCAGCATTTT.